This entry lists 12 T cell receptor beta chains sequenced from one sample in a study of blood T cell repertoires in COVID-19. Assay: immunoSEQ multiplex PCR; the TCRdb copy retains only in-frame clones and omits some. The table lists about 460,000 clones, 70% to 90% of them singletons. Input material: PBMCs or T cells enriched from blood (not recorded which). Receptors originate from a woman aged 55-75 years who had recovered from COVID-19.

This clone showed up just once. The V gene is TRBV7-6, the J gene TRBJ2-7, with 7 bases that match TRBD2. The CDR3 contains 15 residues. Germline trimming cut 1 base from V and 0 bases from J; bases unmatched to any gene: 3. CDR1 is SGHVS and CDR2 is FNYEAQ in the germline V gene. CDR3 residues: CASSLGGGSSYEQYF. CDR3 nucleotides: TGTGCCAGCAGCTTAGGCGGGGGAAGCTCCTACGAGCAGTACTTC.

This sequence joins TRBV15 and TRBJ2-1; the match to TRBD1 covers 8 bases. The germline gives CDR1 LNHNV, CDR2 YYDKDF (reference sequence). This CDR3 is 14 amino acids long. With 3 bases clipped from V and 6 bases from J, the junction kept 4 bases outside the gene matches. CDR3: CATSSNRGFNEQFF. The CDR3 nucleotides are TGTGCCACCAGCAGCAACAGGGGGTTCAATGAGCAGTTCTTC.

For this clone: At one boundary the junction diverges from the germline segment, which might be a read error. The V gene is TRBV7-7, the J gene TRBJ1-2, with a possible D match to TRBD1 (5 bases). Germline V gene data show CDR1 as SSHAT and CDR2 as FNYEAQ (reference sequence). The CDR3 covers 13 residues. The CDR3 here is CASSLGAGKGYTF. CDR3 nucleotides: TGTGCTAGCAGCTTAGGGGCAGGGAAAGGCTACACCTTC.

This sequence joins TRBV18 and TRBJ2-6; D is possibly TRBD2 (5 bases). V shed 3 bases and J shed 2 bases, with 14 bases lying between them. Germline lookup yields CDR1 KGHSH and CDR2 LQKENI. The CDR3 consists of 17 residues. The CDR3 protein is CASSPPPRGAGANVLTF. DNA of the CDR3: TGTGCCAGCTCACCTCCCCCACGGGGTGCTGGGGCCAACGTCCTGACTTTC.

This chain uses TRBV5-6 with TRBJ2-7, with 9 nucleotides matching TRBD1. This CDR3 comprises 17 residues. V was pared by 1 base and J by 5 bases, with 13 bases of the junction left unmatched. CDR1 and CDR2 from the germline V gene are SGHDT and YYEEEE. The CDR3 here is CASSLLLDGTGHHEQYF. CDR3 DNA: TGTGCCAGCAGCTTGTTACTCGACGGGACAGGGCACCACGAGCAGTACTTC.

The CDR3 here is CATSDWGTSGDTQYF. CDR3 coding DNA: TGTGCCACCAGTGATTGGGGGACTAGCGGAGATACGCAGTATTTT. V is TRBV24-1 and J is TRBJ2-3, with 11 bases identical to TRBD2. Germline values: CDR1 KGHDR, CDR2 SFDVKD. V lost 2 bases, J lost 5 bases, and 2 bases stayed unmatched. The CDR3 consists of 15 residues.

V gene TRBV7-2 combines with J gene TRBJ1-2; D is unresolved. Germline V gives CDR1 SGHTA, CDR2 FQGNSA. The CDR3 is 14 residues long. V was trimmed by 1 base and J by 4 bases, leaving 10 bases between them. CDR3 region: CASSLGGGGYGYTF. CDR3 bases: TGTGCCAGCAGCTTAGGAGGAGGTGGCTATGGCTACACCTTC.

This clone was recorded once. The sample contains more than one DNA sequence encoding this CDR3. The V and J genes are TRBV7-2 and TRBJ2-5; possible D gene TRBD1, 6 bases. Looked up from germline, CDR1 is SGHTA and CDR2 is FQGNSA. CDR3 length equals 13 residues. V lost 2 bases and J 5 bases, leaving 9 bases between the germline ends. In DNA, the CDR3 is TGTGCCAGCAGCTTACACAGGGAGGAGACCCAGTACTTC. Its translation: CASSLHREETQYF.

The rearrangement joins TRBV29-1 to TRBJ2-1, with TRBD2 identical over 7 bases. The trim removed 7 bases at V and 3 bases at J, leaving 3 bases unmatched. CDR1 is SQVTM and CDR2 is ANQGSEA in the germline V gene. The CDR3 is made up of 12 amino acids. CDR3 nucleotides: TGCAGCGCCCGGGAGGTCTACAATGAGCAGTTCTTC. The encoded protein is CSAREVYNEQFF.

This clone was counted a few times. The chain uses TRBV3-1 (or the pseudogene TRBV3-2) and TRBJ1-5, with D unresolved. Looked up from germline, CDR1 is LGHDT and CDR2 is YNNKEL (reference sequence). The CDR3 runs to 12 residues. Between the trimmed V and J ends, which lost 2 bases and 11 bases, there was a span of 10 bases. The CDR3 nucleotides read TGTGCCAGCAGCCAAACTGGAGGGACCCAGCATTTT. Its translation: CASSQTGGTQHF.

This clone appeared a few times. The rearrangement uses TRBV27 and TRBJ2-5; D possibly corresponds to TRBD2 (6 bases). The CDR3 has 16 residues. Germline V CDR1 and CDR2: MNHEY, SMNVEV (reference sequence). With 0 bases removed from V and 1 base from J, the gap between germline ends came to 12 bases. CDR3 region: CASSLSPGVPQETQYF. The CDR3 DNA follows: TGTGCCAGCAGTTTATCCCCGGGGGTCCCCCAAGAGACCCAGTACTTC.

This chain links TRBV10-1 with TRBJ2-7, with D tentatively TRBD1 (6 bases). This CDR3 region has 14 residues. Trimming took 5 bases from V and 2 from J, leaving 13 bases between them. CDR1 WNHNN and CDR2 SYGVQD come from the germline V gene (reference sequence). Here the CDR3 DNA reads TGCGCCAGCAGTAGTGGGACATCTACCTACGAGCAGTACGTC. Its protein is CASSSGTSTYEQYV.